The sequence of this TCR beta chain was determined in a study of OX40 agonist ivuxolimab in advanced cancers. Sequencing used immunoSEQ multiplex PCR; TCRdb keeps in-frame clones, though not all of them. This table holds around 70,000 clones, roughly 85% found once. The CDR3 loop spans 14 amino acids. Trimming stripped 3 bases from V and 2 bases from J, with 12 bases between. Germline V gene sequence: CDR1 SGDLS, CDR2 YYNGEE. The receptor's source is an adult with an advanced solid tumor such as melanoma, head and neck, liver or kidney cancer. The gene calls are TRBV9 and TRBJ2-7; either TRBD1 or TRBD2 may fit D (5 bases each). Material: CD4+ or CD8+ T cells sorted from blood, obtained in a trial of the OX40 agonist ivuxolimab. DNA of the CDR3: TGTGCCAGCAGCGCTGGGACGCAAGCCTACGAGCAGTACTTC. Its protein is CASSAGTQAYEQYF.